A selection of T cell receptor beta chains follows, all from one sample in a study of high-grade serous ovarian cancer treatment subgroups. Clones were read by immunoSEQ multiplex PCR, and TCRdb kept only the in-frame ones, dropping some. The data contain about 5,200 clones, around 80% of them seen just once; the ten biggest clones take up roughly 8.8%. Material: tumor tissue. The receptors come from a human donor with high-grade serous ovarian cancer. Both conserved end residues are part of each CDR3. A D gene is named only where the DNA matches it firmly. A row's size may be missing; if present it is once, few, many or a size class.

CDR3 protein | CDR3 DNA | clone size | D gene | J gene | V gene
CASSSGQNYGYTF | TGCGCCAGCAGCTCCGGACAAAACTATGGCTACACCTTC | few | - | TRBJ1-2 | TRBV5-1
CASTPGGGPQETQYF | TGTGCCAGCACCCCCGGGGGGGGGCCCCAAGAGACCCAGTACTTC | - | TRBD2 | TRBJ2-5 | TRBV7-2
CASSLSWIGSDEQFF | TGCGCCAGCAGCCTTTCCTGGATAGGGTCCGATGAGCAGTTCTTC | - | - | TRBJ2-1 | TRBV4-3
CAWSVFGGRSGYTF | TGTGCCTGGAGTGTATTCGGGGGGCGGAGTGGCTACACCTTC | - | - | TRBJ1-2 | TRBV30
CASSLVSGGSRDIQYF | TGTGCCAGCAGCTTAGTCAGCGGGGGGAGTCGGGACATTCAGTACTTC | - | TRBD2 | TRBJ2-4 | TRBV7-8
CAWRTGGAEVGELFF | TGTGCCTGGCGGACAGGGGGCGCCGAGGTCGGGGAGCTGTTTTTT | - | TRBD1 | TRBJ2-2 | TRBV30
CASGTLSGNTIYF | TGTGCCAGCGGGACCCTCTCTGGAAACACCATATATTTT | - | - | TRBJ1-3 | TRBV6-5
CASSQTGTGNYEQYF | TGTGCCAGCAGCCAAACCGGGACAGGCAACTACGAGCAGTACTTC | - | TRBD1 | TRBJ2-7 | TRBV11-3
CASSREQGTYNSPLHF | TGTGCCAGCAGCAGGGAACAGGGAACCTATAATTCACCCCTCCACTTT | - | - | TRBJ1-6 | TRBV9
CAIGPGQGALETQYF | TGTGCCATCGGACCCGGGCAGGGGGCCCTTGAGACCCAGTACTTC | - | TRBD1 | TRBJ2-5 | TRBV10-3
CASSPGQQETQYF | TGTGCCAGCAGCCCGGGACAGCAAGAGACCCAGTACTTC | - | TRBD1 | TRBJ2-5 | TRBV14
CASRLLAGGHADTQYF | TGCGCCAGCAGACTACTAGCGGGGGGGCACGCAGATACGCAGTATTTT | once | TRBD2 | TRBJ2-3 | TRBV5-1
CASSPGTGDYGYTF | TGTGCCAGCTCACCCGGGACAGGGGACTATGGCTACACCTTC | few | TRBD1 | TRBJ1-2 | TRBV18
CASRDGTGELFF | TGCGCCAGCAGAGATGGCACCGGGGAGCTGTTTTTT | - | - | TRBJ2-2 | TRBV10-2
CASTIQGSGANVLTF | TGTGCCAGCACAATACAGGGTAGTGGGGCCAACGTCCTGACTTTC | - | - | TRBJ2-6 | TRBV6-6
CASSRQGGFSPLHF | TGTGCCAGTAGCAGACAGGGGGGGTTCTCACCCCTCCACTTT | few | TRBD1 | TRBJ1-6 | TRBV19
CASKTNRGHSNQPQHF | TGTGCCAGTAAGACGAATCGGGGTCATAGCAATCAGCCCCAGCATTTT | - | - | TRBJ1-5 | TRBV19
CAWSGGGSNQPQHF | TGTGCCTGGAGTGGGGGGGGCAGCAATCAGCCCCAGCATTTT | - | - | TRBJ1-5 | TRBV30
CASSLAWGTIYF | TGTGCCAGCAGCTTGGCCTGGGGCACCATATATTTT | few | - | TRBJ1-3 | TRBV5-8
CASSSWDNTEAFF | TGTGCCAGCAGTTCTTGGGACAACACTGAAGCTTTCTTT | - | - | TRBJ1-1 | TRBV27
CASSLYSTVNYGYTF | TGTGCCAGCAGTTTATATTCGACAGTTAACTATGGCTACACCTTC | - | - | TRBJ1-2 | TRBV27
CASSLGQNNEKLFF | TGTGCCAGCAGCTTGGGACAGAACAATGAAAAACTGTTTTTT | - | TRBD1 | TRBJ1-4 | TRBV7-2
CASSIGGSGSPTPYEQYF | TGTGCCAGTAGTATTGGAGGGTCAGGGTCTCCTACTCCTTACGAGCAGTACTTC | - | - | TRBJ2-7 | TRBV19
CASSPPMTGGADTQYF | TGTGCCAGCTCACCACCTATGACAGGGGGAGCAGATACGCAGTATTTT | - | TRBD1 | TRBJ2-3 | TRBV18
CSAGQGVYEQYF | TGCAGCGCCGGACAGGGGGTATACGAGCAGTACTTC | - | TRBD1 | TRBJ2-7 | TRBV29-1
CAWKRYEQYF | TGTGCCTGGAAGAGGTACGAGCAGTACTTC | - | - | TRBJ2-7 | TRBV30
CASSFSSRGGYTF | TGTGCCAGCAGCTTTTCAAGTCGTGGTGGCTACACCTTC | - | - | TRBJ1-2 | TRBV7-9
CAWFPDSRGNTIYF | TGTGCCTGGTTCCCGGACAGCCGTGGAAACACCATATATTTT | - | - | TRBJ1-3 | TRBV30
CASSLRLAGATSSYNEQFF | TGTGCCAGCAGTCTACGACTAGCGGGGGCCACCAGCTCCTACAATGAGCAGTTCTTC | - | TRBD2 | TRBJ2-1 | TRBV27
CASSDAETRAFQYF | TGTGCCAGCAGCGATGCCGAGACCCGCGCGTTCCAGTACTTC | - | - | TRBJ2-5 | TRBV27
CASSPLDRANYGYTF | TGTGCCAGCAGCCCTCTTGACAGGGCTAACTATGGCTACACCTTC | once | TRBD1 | TRBJ1-2 | TRBV11-2
CASEQGFSEAFF | TGTGCCAGCGAGCAGGGTTTCTCTGAAGCTTTCTTT | - | - | TRBJ1-1 | TRBV5-6
CASGSWEGTENQPQHF | TGTGCCAGCGGCTCCTGGGAGGGGACAGAAAATCAGCCCCAGCATTTT | once | TRBD1 | TRBJ1-5 | TRBV27
CASSATRAERELFF | TGTGCCAGCAGCGCGACTAGGGCTGAGAGGGAGCTGTTTTTT | once | - | TRBJ2-2 | TRBV7-8
CASSLGSGKETQYF | TGTGCCAGCAGCTTAGGATCCGGGAAGGAGACCCAGTACTTC | - | - | TRBJ2-5 | TRBV7-2
CASAGGGEPETQYF | TGTGCCAGCGCAGGGGGGGGCGAACCGGAGACCCAGTACTTC | - | - | TRBJ2-5 | TRBV2
CASSLGTDRRLNGYTF | TGTGCCAGCAGCTTAGGGACCGACAGGAGGCTGAATGGCTACACCTTC | - | - | TRBJ1-2 | TRBV7-9
CASSLDRGRSPLHF | TGTGCCAGCAGTCTCGACAGGGGGCGTTCACCCCTCCACTTT | - | TRBD1 | TRBJ1-6 | TRBV27
CASSHRLDRSSYNEQFF | TGTGCCAGCAGTCACCGCCTCGACCGAAGCTCCTACAATGAGCAGTTCTTC | - | - | TRBJ2-1 | TRBV27
CASSLGGIANSPLHF | TGTGCCAGCAGCTTAGGGGGGATAGCAAATTCACCCCTCCACTTT | few | - | TRBJ1-6 | TRBV7-9
CASSSAGKVRELFF | TGTGCCAGCAGCTCGGCAGGAAAGGTTCGGGAGCTGTTTTTT | few | - | TRBJ2-2 | TRBV27
CASSSPGQSNYGYTF | TGTGCCAGCAGTTCCCCAGGACAGTCTAACTATGGCTACACCTTC | - | - | TRBJ1-2 | TRBV6-6
CASSDAEGTYNEQFF | TGTGCCAGCAGTGATGCGGAGGGAACGTACAATGAGCAGTTCTTC | - | - | TRBJ2-1 | TRBV2
CASSDSILAGGQEENIQYF | TGTGCCAGCAGTGACTCGATACTAGCGGGGGGGCAGGAGGAAAACATTCAGTACTTC | - | TRBD2 | TRBJ2-4 | TRBV6-4
CASRLTGTSSYEQYF | TGTGCCAGTAGGCTTACAGGGACTAGCTCCTACGAGCAGTACTTC | - | TRBD2 | TRBJ2-7 | TRBV19
CAVRQGTGNQPQHF | TGTGCCGTACGACAGGGTACGGGCAATCAGCCCCAGCATTTT | few | TRBD1 | TRBJ1-5 | TRBV19
CASSVLGGTTDTQYF | TGTGCCAGCAGCGTATTGGGGGGGACGACAGATACGCAGTATTTT | - | TRBD2 | TRBJ2-3 | TRBV9
CAWVGESYGYTF | TGTGCCTGGGTGGGGGAATCCTATGGCTACACCTTC | - | - | TRBJ1-2 | TRBV30
CSVTGQGIFTEAFF | TGCAGCGTTACCGGACAGGGGATTTTCACTGAAGCTTTCTTT | - | TRBD1 | TRBJ1-1 | TRBV29-1
CSVGRQVEVGYTF | TGCAGCGTAGGTAGACAGGTGGAGGTCGGCTACACCTTC | - | - | TRBJ1-2 | TRBV29-1
CASGLTAGGRTEAFF | TGTGCTAGTGGTTTGACCGCAGGGGGTCGGACTGAAGCTTTCTTT | few | TRBD1 | TRBJ1-1 | TRBV12-5
CASSFVAGTDTQYF | TGTGCCAGCAGTTTTGTGGCAGGGACCGATACGCAGTATTTT | - | - | TRBJ2-3 | TRBV28
CASSSPRADTQYF | TGTGCCAGCAGCTCTCCCCGCGCAGATACGCAGTATTTT | - | - | TRBJ2-3 | TRBV7-8
CASSEGARGNQPQHF | TGTGCCAGCAGTGAAGGGGCCCGTGGCAATCAGCCCCAGCATTTT | - | - | TRBJ1-5 | TRBV6-1